The 10 T cell receptor beta chains below all came from one sample that was sequenced in a study of blood T cell repertoires in COVID-19. TCRdb's copy holds only in-frame clones and misses some; the assay was immunoSEQ multiplex PCR. This table has 120,000 or so clones, roughly 80% appearing once. The sample taken for sequencing was peripheral blood. The receptors stem from a woman between 45 and 65 years old with acute or convalescent COVID-19.

This clone turned up a few times. The V gene is TRBV7-9, the J gene TRBJ1-1, with 8 nucleotides matching TRBD1. The length of the CDR3 is 13 residues. Germline lookup yields CDR1 SEHNR and CDR2 FQNEAQ (reference sequence). V was pared by 4 bases and J by 5 bases, with 3 bases of the junction left unmatched. The chain's CDR3 is CASSSGGGTEAFF. As DNA, the CDR3 is TGTGCCAGCAGCTCAGGGGGCGGGACTGAAGCTTTCTTT.

The chain uses TRBV18 and TRBJ1-1; no clear D. The germline V gene has CDR1 KGHSH and CDR2 LQKENI. Between the trimmed V and J ends, which lost 6 bases and 3 bases, there was a span of 11 bases. This CDR3 is 13 amino acids long. The DNA of the CDR3 is TGTGCCAGCTCCCCGCGGGAAGACACTGAAGCTTTCTTT. Its protein product is CASSPREDTEAFF.

CDR3 amino acids: CASSVGSGGADTEYF. The DNA of the CDR3 is TGTGCCAGCAGCGTAGGCAGCGGGGGGGCGGATACTGAGTATTTT. The chain employs TRBV9 and TRBJ2-3, with TRBD2 identical over 10 bases. The CDR3 runs to 15 residues. In germline, CDR1 is SGDLS, CDR2 YYNGEE. The V gene end was trimmed by 0 bases and the J gene end by 13 bases; junction bases not matched to a gene: 11.

The chain recombines TRBV28 with TRBJ1-2; D perhaps matches TRBD1 (6 bases). The germline V gene has CDR1 MDHEN and CDR2 SYDVKM. The ends were cut back, 4 bases at V and 11 bases at J, with 8 bases in the middle. This CDR3 region has 10 residues. For the CDR3, the DNA is TGTGCCAGCAGTTATAGGGGGTACACCTTC. This encodes CASSYRGYTF.

The chain links TRBV15 to TRBJ1-2; 7 bases agree with TRBD1. The J segment lost 0 bases and the V segment lost 3 bases, leaving 7 bases of the junction unmatched. Per germline, CDR1 LNHNV and CDR2 YYDKDF (reference sequence). The CDR3 is made up of 16 amino acids. The CDR3 loop reads CATSSGGTASNYGYTF. In DNA form, the CDR3 reads TGTGCCACCAGCAGCGGAGGGACAGCCTCTAACTATGGCTACACCTTC.

The chain uses TRBV12-5 and TRBJ1-2, with a tentative D call TRBD1 (5 bases). Germline V gives CDR1 LGHNT, CDR2 FRNRAP. The CDR3 totals 15 residues. Trimming took 5 bases from V and 8 from J, leaving 21 bases between them. For the CDR3, the DNA is TGTGCTAGTGGTCAGCAGACAGAAGTTGGAAAGGGCTACACCTTC. Translated, it gives CASGQQTEVGKGYTF.

The J gene is TRBJ2-7, the V gene TRBV19, with D possibly matching TRBD1 (6 bases). Germline CDR1 LNHDA, CDR2 SQIVND (reference sequence). The ends were cut back, 4 bases at V and 0 bases at J, with 7 bases in the middle. The CDR3 sequence is 13 residues long. CDR3 sequence reads: CASSKGGSYEQYF. DNA of the CDR3: TGTGCCAGTAGTAAAGGGGGCTCCTACGAGCAGTACTTC.

The rearrangement joins TRBV28 to TRBJ1-5, with D possibly being TRBD1 (5 bases). In germline, CDR1 is MDHEN, CDR2 SYDVKM. V lost 5 bases, J lost 4 bases, and 15 bases lay in between. The CDR3 runs to 15 residues. The CDR3 nucleotides are TGTGCCAGCAGTCCCCCGGGGGGGTATAATCAGCCCCAGCATTTT. Its translation is CASSPPGGYNQPQHF.

The genes are TRBV7-3 and TRBJ2-3; D remains ambiguous. Germline CDR1 is SGHTA and CDR2 is FQGTGA. The V gene lost 2 bases and the J gene lost 4 bases, with 10 bases spanning the gap. The CDR3 has 14 amino acids. The CDR3 DNA reads TGTGCCAGCAGCTTATCTGTTAGTTCAGATACGCAGTATTTT. Amino acid sequence: CASSLSVSSDTQYF.

This clone was recorded only once. The chain links TRBV10-1 to TRBJ1-3; D call uncertain. The CDR3 runs 15 residues. CDR1 is WNHNN and CDR2 is SYGVQD in the germline V gene (reference sequence). Trimming took off 3 bases at V and 2 bases at J, with 11 bases between the two ends. This chain's CDR3 is CASSDPGLTGNTIYF. The CDR3 DNA follows: TGCGCCAGCAGTGACCCTGGACTAACTGGAAACACCATATATTTT.